Presented here are 21 T cell receptor beta chains from one specimen sequenced in a study of glioma-infiltrating T cells. Amplification of TCR alpha and beta CDR3 regions from RNA used iRepertoire nested multiplex PCR. TCRdb reprocessed the multiplex PCR reads via MiXCR and lists one record per CDR3 protein. The sample consists of about 400,000 distinct CDR3 sequences, roughly 41% of them appearing once. The sequencing input was glioma tissue, nonneoplastic brain tissue, or PBMCs (not recorded which). The receptors here all came from a human donor with low-grade glioma or glioblastoma, undergoing nonglioma brain surgery, or in good health (not recorded which).

This clonotype was observed at least ten times. This rearrangement joins TRBV27 to TRBJ1-1; D is possibly TRBD1 (6 bases). The V gene lost 4 bases and the J gene lost 7 bases, with 10 bases spanning the gap. CDR1 is MNHEY, CDR2 SMNVEV, per germline (reference sequence). There are 12 residues in the CDR3. The CDR3 DNA follows: TGTGCCAGCAGTTCCAGGGGAATTGAAGCTTTCTTT. Protein: CASSSRGIEAFF.

This clonotype occurred many times. CDR3 protein: CASRGRTGWAEAFF. The CDR3 DNA follows: TGTGCCAGCAGGGGCAGGACAGGGTGGGCTGAAGCTTTCTTT. The chain has TRBV6-1 and TRBJ1-1; 8 bases are a match to TRBD1. The J segment lost 6 bases and the V segment lost 6 bases, leaving 9 bases of the junction unmatched. Germline V gives CDR1 MNHNS, CDR2 SASEGT. This CDR3 is built from 14 residues.

This clonotype was picked up many times. CDR3 protein: CAISHGAGADTQYF. In DNA, the CDR3 is TGTGCCATCTCCCACGGGGCAGGGGCAGATACGCAGTATTTT. The chain couples TRBV6-2 or TRBV6-3 to TRBJ2-3, with a tentative D call TRBD1 (6 bases). The germline CDR1 and CDR2 sequences are MNHEY and SVGEGT. CDR3 length: 14 amino acids. V gave up 10 bases and J gave up 4 bases, with 18 bases separating them.

The chain is built from TRBV10-3 and TRBJ2-1; possible D gene TRBD2, 5 bases. The CDR3 sequence is 17 residues long. Per the germline V gene, CDR1 is ENHRY and CDR2 is SYGVKD. Trimming left V 1 base short and J 0 bases short, with 13 bases between. The CDR3 here is CAISEYGLGSSYNEQFF. The CDR3, as DNA: TGTGCCATCAGTGAGTACGGGCTGGGGAGCTCCTACAATGAGCAGTTCTTC.

Remarks on this clonotype: A much larger clone sits a single nucleotide away, making a read error possible. Since no conserved phenylalanine or tryptophan closes the CDR3, a read error is the likely cause. The chain employs TRBV27 and TRBJ2-7, with 7 bases that match TRBD1. The J segment lost 6 bases and the V segment lost 3 bases, leaving 2 bases of the junction unmatched. The CDR3 runs to 12 residues. The germline gives CDR1 MNHEY, CDR2 SMNVEV (reference sequence). The CDR3 DNA follows: TGTGCCAGCAGTTTCACAGGGGTCGAGCAGTACCTC. Protein product: CASSFTGVEQYL.

This chain links TRBV7-2 with TRBJ1-1; 7 bases align to TRBD1. After removal of 5 bases from V and 0 bases from J, the junction contained 3 bases not matched to a gene. Germline V gene sequence: CDR1 SGHTA, CDR2 FQGNSA. The CDR3 length is 14 residues. In DNA form, the CDR3 reads TGTGCCAGCAGCCGGACAGGAATGAACACTGAAGCTTTCTTT. Translating gives CASSRTGMNTEAFF.

Details on this clonotype: A read error may explain this, as a much larger clone is one base away. The chain employs TRBV6-1 and TRBJ2-1, with 12 nucleotides matching TRBD2. The CDR3 runs 15 residues. Per germline, CDR1 MNHNS and CDR2 SASEGT. V shed 5 bases and J 11 bases; nucleotides not matched to a gene: 10. The CDR3 is CASSRLAGGGNKQFF. The CDR3 DNA reads as TGTGCCAGCAGTCGCCTAGCGGGAGGGGGGAATAAGCAGTTCTTC.

The chain couples TRBV6-5 to TRBJ2-7, with D hard to call. V was shortened by 2 bases and J by 5 bases, with 25 bases between the two germline ends. Germline CDR1 and CDR2: MNHEY and SVGAGI. The CDR3 extends over 18 amino acids. In DNA, the CDR3 is TGTGCCAGCAGTTACGGCGGCAGGCGGCTCGGTATTATGAACGAGCAGTACTTC. Protein product: CASSYGGRRLGIMNEQYF.

This clonotype was counted a single time. A clone one base away is much larger, so this may be a read error. The chain combines TRBV27 with TRBJ2-1; no firm D call. The V gene's germline CDR1 is MNHEY and CDR2 SMNVEV (reference sequence). This CDR3 is built from 15 residues. Deletions cut 0 bases from V and 4 bases from J, with 10 bases between. The CDR3 region has the DNA TGTGCCAGCAGTTTATCGGGTTACACATACAATGAGCAGTTCTTC. The encoded protein is CASSLSGYTYNEQFF.

Many counts were recorded for this clonotype. V gene TRBV10-3 combines with J gene TRBJ1-4; TRBD1 matches 11 bases. V lost 11 bases to trimming and J lost 7 bases; unmatched junction nucleotides: 6. This CDR3 contains 13 residues. The germline V gene encodes CDR1 ENHRY and CDR2 SYGVKD. CDR3 loop: CAASGTGGEKLFF. The CDR3 DNA is TGTGCCGCTTCCGGGACAGGGGGTGAAAAACTGTTTTTT.

This clonotype has a count of ten or more. The V gene is TRBV27, the J gene TRBJ2-1; TRBD2 matches 12 bases. V lost 5 bases to trimming and J lost 10 bases; unmatched junction nucleotides: 12. CDR1 and CDR2 from the germline V gene are MNHEY and SMNVEV (reference sequence). The CDR3 is made up of 16 amino acids. The CDR3 bases are TGTGCCAGCAGTCCCCGACTAGCGGGAGAACGAGGGGAGCAGTTCTTC. Translating it yields CASSPRLAGERGEQFF.

This chain connects TRBV6-2 or TRBV6-3 to TRBJ2-5; D possibly corresponds to TRBD1 (6 bases). CDR3 length equals 12 residues. V was trimmed by 10 bases and J by 5 bases, leaving 14 bases between them. Germline CDR1 MNHEY, CDR2 SVGEGT. Here the CDR3 DNA reads TGTGCCATCGCCGGGACATCCGAGACCCAGTACTTC. This encodes CAIAGTSETQYF.

The count of this clonotype is one. CDR3: CASSNSGGFYEQYF. The CDR3 DNA sequence: TGTGCCAGTAGTAACAGCGGGGGCTTCTACGAGCAGTACTTC. The V gene is TRBV19, the J gene TRBJ2-7, with TRBD2 identical over 8 bases. The germline gives CDR1 LNHDA, CDR2 SQIVND (reference sequence). J gave up 3 bases and V 4 bases, and 5 bases lay outside the gene matches. The CDR3 is made up of 14 amino acids.

This clonotype was seen many times. The chain combines TRBV6-2 or TRBV6-3 with TRBJ2-1; D might be TRBD2 (6 bases). This CDR3 has 15 residues. CDR1 and CDR2 from the germline V gene are MNHEY and SVGEGT. V was cut by 7 bases and J by 4 bases, with 17 bases left in between. For the CDR3, the DNA is TGTGCCAGCACCCCGCTAGCGACAATATACAATGAGCAGTTCTTC. Encoded protein: CASTPLATIYNEQFF.

This clonotype was observed a handful of times. The rearrangement uses TRBV6-1 and TRBJ2-6, with a weak D call TRBD2 (5 bases). This CDR3 region has 15 residues. Deletions cut 5 bases from V and 1 base from J, with 9 bases between. Germline lookup yields CDR1 MNHNS and CDR2 SASEGT. The chain's CDR3 is CASSWSGSGANVLTF. CDR3 coding DNA: TGTGCCAGCAGTTGGTCGGGGTCTGGGGCCAACGTCCTGACTTTC.

Points on this clonotype: Mismatch with germline at one junction end may stem from a read error. The CDR3 sequence is CASSSPPSGSAEQLF. As DNA, the CDR3 is TGTGCCAGCAGCTCCCCCCCTAGCGGGAGTGCGGAGCAGCTCTTC. V and J are TRBV6-1 and TRBJ2-1; 10 positions match TRBD2. The CDR3 has 15 residues. CDR1 and CDR2 (germline): MNHNS, SASEGT.

There are many counts of this clonotype. The chain recombines TRBV27 with TRBJ1-4, with D unresolved. Germline values: CDR1 MNHEY, CDR2 SMNVEV (reference sequence). The CDR3 is 15 amino acids. V lost 2 bases to trimming and J lost 4 bases, with 11 bases between them. This CDR3 reads CASSLTAAVNEKLFF. As DNA, the CDR3 is TGTGCCAGCAGTTTAACGGCAGCAGTTAATGAAAAACTGTTTTTT. The complete variable domain, with remaining parts taken from reference TRBV27 and TRBJ1-4, reads EAQVTQNPRYLITVTGKKLTVTCSQNMNHEYMSWYRQDPGLGLRQIYYSMNVEVTDKGDVPEGYKVSRKEKRNFPLILESPSPNQTSLYFCASSLTAAVNEKLFFGSGTQLSVL.

This clonotype was seen many times. V is TRBV20-1 and J is TRBJ2-1; no reliable D call. The V end lost 5 bases, the J end lost 5 bases, and 19 bases lay between the germline ends. Germline V gene data show CDR1 as DFQATT and CDR2 as SNEGSKA (reference sequence). The CDR3 consists of 15 residues. Here the CDR3 reads CSARSPKHAHNEQFF. CDR3 coding DNA: TGCAGTGCTCGTAGTCCAAAGCACGCCCACAATGAGCAGTTCTTC.

Regarding this clonotype: The junction departs from germline at one end; a sequencing error may be responsible. The gene calls are TRBV12-3 or TRBV12-4 and TRBJ2-1; perhaps TRBD1 as D (6 bases). The CDR3 covers 14 residues. The CDR3 is CAISESAFRGEQFF. The CDR3 region has the DNA TGTGCCATCAGTGAGTCGGCCTTCAGGGGTGAGCAGTTCTTC.

This clonotype was counted only a few times. The J gene is TRBJ2-7, the V gene TRBV4-1; no definite D call. Germline V gives CDR1 MGHRA, CDR2 YSYEKL. Trimming shortened V by 1 base and J by 4 bases, and 11 bases separated the two germline ends. CDR3 size: 14 residues. The CDR3 DNA follows: TGCGCCAGCAGCCAAGGGCCCCTTAGGTACGAGCAGTACTTC. Its translation: CASSQGPLRYEQYF.

On this clonotype: The junction departs from germline at one end; a sequencing error may be responsible. The CDR3 here is CAGSYTHGRVNEQFF. The CDR3 DNA is TGTGCCGGCAGTTACACGCACGGGAGGGTTAATGAGCAGTTCTTC. V usage is TRBV6-2 or TRBV6-3 and J usage is TRBJ2-1, with 8 bases matching TRBD2. This CDR3 region has 15 residues. Looked up from germline, CDR1 is MNHEY and CDR2 is SVGEGT.